The clone carrying this T cell receptor beta chain was observed a single time. The sample is drawn from a study of control samples from healthy donors and cancer patients. Clones were read by immunoSEQ multiplex PCR, and TCRdb kept only the in-frame ones, dropping some. The table has over 150,000 clones, roughly 95% seen once; the top ten hold approximately 0.97%. Sequencing used blood. This sequence was found in a woman in her twenties or thirties in good health.

CDR3 sequence: CASSLPGRNTEAFF. DNA for the CDR3: TGTGCCAGCAGTTTGCCCGGGCGGAACACTGAAGCTTTCTTT. The rearrangement uses TRBV28 and TRBJ1-1; unclear D gene. Trimming removed 3 bases at V and 1 base at J, with 9 bases between. CDR1 MDHEN and CDR2 SYDVKM come from the germline V gene. This CDR3 region has 14 residues.